This paragraph covers one T cell receptor (beta chain) sequence. What this receptor recognizes is not known. No much larger clone is present one base from it, and per-base qualities are unavailable. This specimen comes from a study of OX40 agonist ivuxolimab in advanced cancers. As for the study more broadly: Ivuxolimab was an agonistic, fully human IgG2 monoclonal antibody directed against OX40 (CD134), a costimulatory receptor. Of the roughly 54 dose-escalation patients, hepatocellular carcinoma was present in 19, melanoma in around 15, renal cell carcinoma in 9 and head and neck cancer in 9. Intravenous ivuxolimab was administered to patients every 2 weeks at six dose levels: 0.01, 0.1, 0.3, 1.5, 3 and 10 mg/kg. The dose-escalation cohort was over 70% male with a mean age of about 60 years, ranging from roughly 20 to 80. The paper describes the monotherapy dose-escalation part (N of about 52 patients) of the phase I trial of ivuxolimab. Peripheral TCRbeta sequencing aimed to test whether ivuxolimab altered TCR sequence diversity and caused clonal T-cell expansion. Patients were allowed to have had prior anti-PD-1, anti-PD-L1 or anti-CTLA-4 therapy, and around 40% of the dose-escalation patients had previously received checkpoint inhibitors. Partial responses occurred in three dose-escalation patients: two with cutaneous melanoma and one with hepatocellular carcinoma. What the research found in general, with its limitations: In partial responders in the 0.1-3.0 mg/kg groups, normalized peripheral clonal expansion was found to be among the lowest, especially among CD8+ T cells. At doses of 0.1 to 3.0 mg/kg, clonal expansion of both CD4+ and CD8+ T cells in blood was seen between baseline and week 6. The antigen specificity of the peripheral T cells that underwent clonal expansion was not determined. After ivuxolimab, expanded clones were on average more numerous among CD8+ T cells than among CD4+ T cells. Low levels of normalized T-cell clonal expansion were also seen in some nonresponding patients.

Patients with a history of autoimmune disease or receiving systemic immunosuppression were excluded from the trial. In every dose cohort, peripheral blood was drawn for TCR sequencing at baseline, cycle 4 day 1, and cycle 7 day 1. Samples were obtained from an open-label, multicenter, first-in-human phase I dose-escalation trial of ivuxolimab. The trial enrolled adults with locally advanced or metastatic head and neck squamous cell, hepatocellular, melanoma or renal cell carcinoma. CD4+ and CD8+ T cells were sorted separately from peripheral blood before TCR sequencing. Genomic DNA was extracted from sorted cells for sequencing of the TCRbeta CDR3 region. The immunoSEQ Assay was used to sequence the TCRbeta CDR3 regions. The source is immuneACCESS, and TCRdb retained only in-frame sequences with V and J called. Part of the clones is not carried over; for the studies checked, unresolved V genes explain less than half of this, and the remainder is unexplained. Across this sample there are about 130,000 clones, with roughly 90% seen only once. Approximately 0.81% of the sample belongs to the ten largest clones.

Relative to germline, V is missing 6 bases and J is missing 2 bases, with 11 bases of the junction outside any gene match. The germline V gene supplies CDR1 SGHRS and CDR2 YFSETQ. The CDR3 contains 15 residues, cysteine and phenylalanine counted. Only the CDR3 portion is preserved as DNA: 45 bases, with reading frame beginning at the first base. This clonotype was sampled from an adult with an advanced solid tumor such as melanoma, head and neck, liver or kidney cancer. Here the sequenced sample was CD4+ or CD8+ T cells sorted from blood, taken in a trial of the OX40 agonist ivuxolimab. This sequence uses TRBV5-1 and TRBJ2-7; the central 7 bases match TRBD2. In nucleotides, the sequence is TGCGCCAGCACCCCGCGGGGAGGGGTTACCTACGAGCAGTACTTC. Its amino acids are CASTPRGGVTYEQYF.